This T cell receptor beta chain emerged from a study of monozygotic twins with inflammatory bowel disease. This CDR3 contains 14 residues. CDR1 and CDR2 from the germline V gene are ENHRY and SYGVKD. One entry per CDR3 protein, without DNA, is what TCRdb gives after re-calling the 5' RACE reads. The table lists tens of thousands of distinct CDR3 sequences. Study results and limitations: Among IBD patients, fewer clonotypes were shared with others than among healthy twins, especially with disease activity. By inverse Simpson index, TCRbeta diversity was lower in IBD patients than in healthy co-twins.

In the case of this clonotype: Antigen specificity is unknown.

Collection of an approximately 2.6 ml blood sample took place per donor. This clonotype was sampled from a human donor with ulcerative colitis or Crohn's disease, or a healthy co-twin of an affected twin (not recorded which). Sequencing used blood. The V gene is TRBV10-3, the J gene TRBJ1-1; without DNA, the TCRdb call of TRBD1 cannot be checked. CDR3 protein: CAISGGTGDTEAFF.